These T cell receptor beta chains were read from a single sample in a study of technical replicates of blood from several donors. Method: immunoSEQ multiplex PCR; TCRdb's copy keeps in-frame clones and lacks some. The data contain roughly 76,000 clones, 94% of them seen just once; the ten biggest clones take up around 0.4%. The sequenced sample consisted of T cells isolated from PBMCs. These receptors all come from a human donor in good health. The CDR3 runs from the conserved cysteine through the conserved F or W. The D gene is left open where the match is weak.

D,V,J,CDR3
NA,TRBV7-2,TRBJ2-7,CASSLSDSHEQYF
NA,TRBV6-1,TRBJ2-5,CASSEAWTEEETQYF
NA,TRBV19,TRBJ2-1,CASTPDWMVNEQFF
TRBD1,TRBV7-8,TRBJ1-1,CASSIIQGPSTEAFF
TRBD1,TRBV4-2,TRBJ1-4,CASSQDQDRVYEKLFF
TRBD2,TRBV5-6,TRBJ2-3,CASSPGLAGTNFVRDTQYF
NA,TRBV5-1,TRBJ2-5,CASSLEMGGETQYF
NA,TRBV2,TRBJ2-6,CASSLERSSGANVLTF
NA,TRBV28,TRBJ1-3,CAAYSEAGNTIYF
NA,TRBV27,TRBJ2-2,CASSYRDGELFF
TRBD2,TRBV10-2,TRBJ2-5,CAAGQGETQYF
NA,TRBV29-1,TRBJ1-1,CSVETPVEAFF
TRBD2,TRBV5-4,TRBJ2-7,CASSPGLAEATYEQYF
TRBD1,TRBV19,TRBJ2-7,CASSMAGQGGSYEQYF
NA,TRBV2,TRBJ2-3,CASSEAQAIVTDTQYF
NA,TRBV6-5,TRBJ2-2,CASSSVTGELFF
NA,TRBV19,TRBJ2-7,CASGSLSSYEQYF
TRBD1,TRBV2,TRBJ1-2,CASISDRRGYTF
TRBD2,TRBV5-4,TRBJ2-1,CASSLSGLAVNEQFF
TRBD2,TRBV6-5,TRBJ2-1,CASPPGTSGIGEQFF
NA,TRBV2,TRBJ2-7,CASSENRAGDEQYF
NA,TRBV18,TRBJ1-1,CASSPIQVNTEAFF
TRBD2,TRBV4-1,TRBJ2-7,CASRRTSASYEQYF